Shown below are 8 T cell receptor beta chains from a single sample sequenced in a study of blood T cells in healthy people across ages. A second PCR of 7 to 11 cycles used a sample-barcoded 5' primer and a J-beta primer mix. TCRdb processed the 5' RACE reads anew with MiXCR; each CDR3 protein has one entry. The sample records hundreds of thousands of distinct CDR3 sequences, 40% to 50% being singletons. The sample comprised blood. The receptors were sampled from a man in his sixties in good health.

For the CDR3, the DNA is TGTGCCAGCAGAGGGCAGGGGACGGACGAGCAGTACTTC. As protein: CASRGQGTDEQYF. The chain is built from TRBV12-3 or TRBV12-4 and TRBJ2-7, with D possibly being TRBD1 (6 bases). This CDR3 spans 13 amino acids. Trimming removed 6 bases at V and 5 bases at J, with 14 bases between.

This clonotype was detected a few times. This chain joins TRBV6-1 and TRBJ2-7; D tentatively fits TRBD1 or TRBD2 (5 bases each). Germline-derived CDR1 and CDR2 are MNHNS and SASEGT. Between the trimmed V and J ends, which lost 8 bases and 0 bases, there was a span of 17 bases. This CDR3 is 15 amino acids long. The CDR3 bases are TGTGCCAGCCGAAGGACGGGGACGAGCTCCTACGAGCAGTACTTC. Its protein is CASRRTGTSSYEQYF.

This clonotype has ten or more counts. The V call is TRBV6-5, the J call TRBJ2-7, with 9 bases matching TRBD2. The CDR3 is 13 amino acids. After removal of 7 bases from V and 1 base from J, the junction contained 2 bases not matched to a gene. Germline CDR1 MNHEY, CDR2 SVGAGI. In DNA, the CDR3 is TGTGCCAGCAAGCGGGGGGCATCCTACGAGCAGTACTTC. This translates into CASKRGASYEQYF.

The sample holds a few counts of this clonotype. The chain employs TRBV10-3 and TRBJ2-5; 7 bases are a match to TRBD2. The J call may be incorrect, as the DNA end agrees better with TRBJ2-7. Germline V gene data show CDR1 as ENHRY and CDR2 as SYGVKD. CDR3 size: 13 residues. CDR3 sequence (DNA): TGTGCCACCGAGGGAGGGCCAACCTACGAGCAGTACTTC. The encoded protein is CATEGGPTYEQYF.

The chain carries TRBV11-2 and TRBJ2-3; D is uncertain. The CDR3 loop spans 13 amino acids. Germline loops: CDR1 SGHAT, CDR2 FQNNGV. V gave up 5 bases and J gave up 6 bases, with 12 bases separating them. CDR3 amino acids: CASSVPMADTQYF. DNA for the CDR3: TGTGCCAGCAGCGTACCGATGGCGGATACGCAGTATTTT. The variable domain in full, completed from reference TRBV11-2 and TRBJ2-3, reads EAGVAQSPRYKIIEKRQSVAFWCNPISGHATLYWYQQILGQGPKLLIQFQNNGVVDDSQLPKDRFSAERLKGVDSTLKIQPAKLEDSAVYLCASSVPMADTQYFGPGTRLTVL.

The rearrangement links TRBV7-9 to TRBJ2-1; TRBD1 aligns across 8 bases. J was trimmed by 9 bases and V by 1 base; bases with no gene match: 5. The CDR3 loop spans 14 amino acids. Germline V CDR1 and CDR2: SEHNR, FQNEAQ (reference sequence). CDR3 residues: CASSLGQGASEQFF. In DNA, the CDR3 is TGTGCCAGCAGCTTAGGGCAGGGGGCCAGTGAGCAGTTCTTC.

This clonotype has only a few counts. J is TRBJ2-3 and V is TRBV9, with D perhaps matching TRBD1 (5 bases). The CDR3 consists of 14 residues. In germline, CDR1 is SGDLS, CDR2 YYNGEE. V lost 2 bases to trimming and J lost 4 bases, with 11 bases between them. CDR3 nucleotide sequence: TGTGCCAGCAGCGTGGCAGGGTCCGCAGATACGCAGTATTTT. This sequence encodes CASSVAGSADTQYF.

Points on this clonotype: The junction shows a germline mismatch at one end, possibly a read error. The rearrangement joins TRBV7-3 to TRBJ2-1; 7 nucleotides agree with TRBD1. This CDR3 has 13 residues. Germline CDR1 SGHTA, CDR2 FQGTGA. CDR3 in amino acids: CASSWGTDNEQFF. As DNA, the CDR3 is TGTGCCAGTAGCTGGGGGACAGACAATGAGCAGTTCTTC.